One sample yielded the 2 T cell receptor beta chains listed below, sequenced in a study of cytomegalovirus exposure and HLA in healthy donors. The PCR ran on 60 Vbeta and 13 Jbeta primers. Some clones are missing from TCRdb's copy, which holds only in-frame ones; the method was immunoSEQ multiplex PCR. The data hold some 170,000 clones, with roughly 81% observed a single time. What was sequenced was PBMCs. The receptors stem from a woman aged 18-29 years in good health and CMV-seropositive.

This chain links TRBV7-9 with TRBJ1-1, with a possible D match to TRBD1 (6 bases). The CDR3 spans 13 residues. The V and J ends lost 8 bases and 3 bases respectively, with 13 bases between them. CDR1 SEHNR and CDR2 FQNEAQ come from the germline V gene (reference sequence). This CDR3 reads CASERQVDTEAFF. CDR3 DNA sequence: TGTGCCAGCGAACGACAGGTGGACACTGAAGCTTTCTTT.

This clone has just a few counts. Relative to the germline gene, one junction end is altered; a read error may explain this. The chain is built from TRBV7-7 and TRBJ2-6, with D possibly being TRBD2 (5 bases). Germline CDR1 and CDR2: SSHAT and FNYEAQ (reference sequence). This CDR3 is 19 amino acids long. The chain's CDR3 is CASSRLEADPNSGANVLTF. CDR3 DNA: TGTGCTAGCAGCCGATTGGAGGCAGATCCGAACTCTGGGGCCAACGTCCTGACTTTC. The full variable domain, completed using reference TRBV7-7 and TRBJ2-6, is GAGVSQSPRYKVTKRGQDVTLRCDPISSHATLYWYQQALGQGPEFLTYFNYEAQPDKSGLPSDRFSAERPEGSISTLTIQRTEQRDSAMYRCASSRLEADPNSGANVLTFGAGSRLTVL.